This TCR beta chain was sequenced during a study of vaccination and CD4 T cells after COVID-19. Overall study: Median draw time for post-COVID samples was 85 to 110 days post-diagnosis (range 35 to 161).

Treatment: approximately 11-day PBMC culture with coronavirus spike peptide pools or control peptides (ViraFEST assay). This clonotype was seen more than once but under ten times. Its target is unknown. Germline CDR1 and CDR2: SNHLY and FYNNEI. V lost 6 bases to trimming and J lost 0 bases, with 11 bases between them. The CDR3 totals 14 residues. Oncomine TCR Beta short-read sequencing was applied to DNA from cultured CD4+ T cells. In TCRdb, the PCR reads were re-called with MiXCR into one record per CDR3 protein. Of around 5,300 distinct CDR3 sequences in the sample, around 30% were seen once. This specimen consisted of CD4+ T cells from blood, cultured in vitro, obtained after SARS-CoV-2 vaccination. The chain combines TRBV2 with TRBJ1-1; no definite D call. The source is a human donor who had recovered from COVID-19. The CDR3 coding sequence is TGTGCCAGCAGCGCGACCTACTTGAACACTGAAGCTTTCTTT. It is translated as CASSATYLNTEAFF.